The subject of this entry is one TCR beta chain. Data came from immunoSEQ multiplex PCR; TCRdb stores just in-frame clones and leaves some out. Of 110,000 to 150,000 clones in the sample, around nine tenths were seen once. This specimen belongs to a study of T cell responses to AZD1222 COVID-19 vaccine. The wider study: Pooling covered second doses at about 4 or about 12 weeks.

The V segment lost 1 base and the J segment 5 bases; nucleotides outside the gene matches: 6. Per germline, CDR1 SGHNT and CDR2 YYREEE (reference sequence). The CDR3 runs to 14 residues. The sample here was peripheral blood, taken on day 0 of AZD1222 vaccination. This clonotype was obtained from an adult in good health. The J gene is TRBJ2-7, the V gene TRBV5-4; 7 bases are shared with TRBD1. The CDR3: CASSLLDRVDEQYF. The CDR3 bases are TGTGCCAGCAGCTTGTTAGACAGGGTCGACGAGCAGTACTTC.